These 8 T cell receptor beta chains share one sample of origin, sequenced in a study of blood T cell repertoires in COVID-19. Produced via immunoSEQ multiplex PCR; TCRdb's table is partial and in-frame only. The table includes approximately 200,000 clones, around 87% detected once. Sample: PBMCs or T cells enriched from blood (not recorded which). Receptors were obtained from a woman in her thirties who had recovered from COVID-19.

This chain links TRBV30 with TRBJ1-2; 7 bases are shared with TRBD1. After removal of 2 bases from V and 8 bases from J, the junction contained 8 bases not matched to a gene. The CDR3 sequence is 13 residues long. Germline loops: CDR1 GTSNPN, CDR2 SVGIG (reference sequence). CDR3 nucleotides: TGTGCCTGGAGTAGACAGGGCCTCTACGGCTACACCTTC. Encoded protein: CAWSRQGLYGYTF.

The V call is TRBV18, the J call TRBJ1-4; D gene ambiguous. V was pared by 6 bases and J by 2 bases, with 16 bases between. Per the germline V gene, CDR1 is KGHSH and CDR2 is LQKENI. This CDR3 has 16 amino acids. CDR3 amino acids: CASSPSRAETNEKLFF. Written as DNA, the CDR3 is TGTGCCAGCTCCCCTTCCCGCGCGGAGACTAATGAAAAACTGTTTTTT.

The chain combines TRBV12-5 with TRBJ1-1, with TRBD1 identical over 8 bases. The CDR3 consists of 14 residues. J gave up 6 bases and V 2 bases, and 5 bases lay outside the gene matches. CDR1 LGHNT and CDR2 FRNRAP come from the germline V gene. CDR3 sequence: CASGLHGQGPEAFF. In DNA form, the CDR3 reads TGTGCTAGTGGTTTGCATGGACAGGGCCCTGAAGCTTTCTTT.

The V and J genes are TRBV24-1 and TRBJ2-1; D is unresolved. Between the trimmed V and J ends, which lost 9 bases and 6 bases, there was a span of 11 bases. Germline CDR1 is KGHDR and CDR2 is SFDVKD. This CDR3 region has 12 residues. The CDR3 nucleotides are TGTGCCACCGCGACTGCGACCAATGAGCAGTTCTTC. As protein: CATATATNEQFF.

This chain uses TRBV5-1 with TRBJ2-7, with unresolved D. CDR1 is SGHRS and CDR2 is YFSETQ in the germline V gene. This CDR3 region has 14 residues. Trimming removed 0 bases from V and 6 bases from J, with 13 bases in between. DNA for the CDR3: TGCGCCAGCAGCTTGGAATTGATGACAAGCGAGCAGTACTTC. This encodes CASSLELMTSEQYF.

The chain employs TRBV11-2 and TRBJ1-1; D gene unclear. Germline V gene lookup returns CDR1 SGHAT and CDR2 FQNNGV. Trimming stripped 2 bases from V and 0 bases from J, with 7 bases between. The CDR3 consists of 14 residues. This CDR3 is CASSLQVMNTEAFF. The CDR3 bases are TGTGCCAGCAGCTTACAGGTGATGAACACTGAAGCTTTCTTT.

The chain couples TRBV7-8 to TRBJ2-6; weak D call: TRBD1 (6 bases). The CDR3 runs 18 residues. Germline CDR1 and CDR2: SGHVS and FQNEAQ. V was pared by 3 bases and J by 4 bases, with 19 bases between. The chain's CDR3 is CASSFHRDTPSGANVLTF. In DNA, the CDR3 is TGTGCCAGCAGCTTCCACCGGGACACTCCGAGCGGGGCCAACGTCCTGACTTTC.

The J gene is TRBJ1-2, the V gene TRBV3-1 (or the pseudogene TRBV3-2), with a possible D match to TRBD1 (5 bases). Germline loops: CDR1 LGHDT, CDR2 YNNKEL (reference sequence). Trimming took 5 bases from V and 10 from J, leaving 17 bases between them. The CDR3 totals 13 residues. CDR3: CASSKDKGRFYTF. CDR3 bases: TGTGCCAGCAGCAAGGACAAGGGAAGGTTCTACACCTTC.